This TCR beta chain emerged from a study of T cell changes during pregnancy in multiple sclerosis. V was shortened by 0 bases and J by 2 bases, with 21 bases between the two germline ends. This CDR3 is built from 19 residues. Germline V gives CDR1 MGHRA, CDR2 YSYEKL. Here immunoSEQ multiplex PCR was the method, and the copy in TCRdb shows in-frame clones only, minus some. The sample has 35,000 to 50,000 clones, 89% seen once. The sample consisted of CD4+ T cells from peripheral blood mononuclear cells, taken in the first trimester of pregnancy. The chain couples TRBV4-1 to TRBJ2-3; D might be TRBD2 (6 bases). This receptor was identified in a female donor with multiple sclerosis, enrolled in a pregnancy study. CDR3 in amino acids: CASSQDAVSMGGFTDTQYF. CDR3 bases: TGCGCCAGCAGCCAAGACGCGGTCTCAATGGGAGGATTCACAGATACGCAGTATTTT.